This TCR beta chain originates from a study of response to subunit inactivated influenza vaccine. TCRdb reprocessed the RT-PCR reads via MiXCR and lists one record per CDR3 protein. This sample has 560,000 or so distinct CDR3 sequences; 6.5% to 8% occur once, and the top ten carry approximately 13%. Broader study findings: There was a suggestion from the authors that each seasonal influenza vaccination recruits few new T cells.

For this clonotype: Antigen: not known.

Trimming took off 2 bases at V and 5 bases at J, with 11 bases between the two ends. From germline, CDR1 is SGHRS and CDR2 YFSETQ. The CDR3 sequence is 13 residues long. This clonotype was obtained from a man aged 50 to 75 who received an inactivated influenza vaccine. The chain employs TRBV5-1 and TRBJ2-7; D remains unclear. Sequenced here: PBMCs from blood, sampled less than 25 months after vaccination. The CDR3 sequence: CASSFDPPNEQYF. The CDR3 nucleotides read TGCGCCAGCAGCTTTGATCCCCCGAACGAGCAGTACTTC.